Each of the 17 T cell receptor beta chains below was sequenced from the same sample in a study of blood T cell repertoires in COVID-19. Clones were read by immunoSEQ multiplex PCR, and TCRdb kept only the in-frame ones, dropping some. The sample has 25,000 to 35,000 clones; about 91% are singletons. Sequenced input: peripheral blood. These receptors all come from a human donor with active COVID-19. The donor label of this sample is uncertain.

The rearrangement links TRBV15 to TRBJ2-1; 11 positions agree with TRBD2. Losses at the gene ends were 1 base for V and 7 bases for J; bases not matched to a gene: 3. CDR3 length equals 15 residues. Germline values: CDR1 LNHNV, CDR2 YYDKDF (reference sequence). The CDR3 nucleotides are TGTGCCACCAGCAGAGTGGCTAGCGGGGGGAATGAGCAGTTCTTC. Residues: CATSRVASGGNEQFF.

The chain carries TRBV6-6 and TRBJ2-7; 7 nucleotides agree with TRBD2. Germline V CDR1 and CDR2: MNHNY, SVGAGI (reference sequence). Unmatched junction bases numbered 10, after V lost 6 bases and J lost 5 bases. The CDR3 spans 14 residues. The CDR3 is CASRAARERDEQYF. The CDR3 DNA sequence: TGTGCCAGCAGAGCCGCGCGGGAGCGGGACGAGCAGTACTTC.

The chain is built from TRBV10-3 and TRBJ2-2; 10 bases map to TRBD1. V shed 2 bases and J 7 bases; nucleotides not matched to a gene: 4. The CDR3 totals 15 residues. Germline V gives CDR1 ENHRY, CDR2 SYGVKD. The chain's CDR3 is CAISEDRGLGGELFF. CDR3 nucleotides: TGTGCCATCAGTGAGGACAGGGGGCTTGGCGGGGAGCTGTTTTTT.

V usage is TRBV27 and J usage is TRBJ1-5, with TRBD1 identical over 8 bases. Per the germline V gene, CDR1 is MNHEY and CDR2 is SMNVEV (reference sequence). This CDR3 has 15 amino acids. V gave up 0 bases and J gave up 6 bases; unmatched junction bases: 4. CDR3 sequence: CASSLSGTGGQPQHF. The CDR3, as DNA: TGTGCCAGCAGTTTATCCGGGACAGGAGGTCAGCCCCAGCATTTT.

The chain has TRBV24-1 and TRBJ2-1; D is perhaps TRBD2 (5 bases). V lost 12 bases, J lost 10 bases, and 12 bases lay in between. This CDR3 contains 10 residues. Per the germline V gene, CDR1 is KGHDR and CDR2 is SFDVKD. The CDR3 sequence is CASRGGEQFF. The CDR3 DNA reads as TGTGCCTCCCGTGGAGGCGAGCAGTTCTTC.

The J gene is TRBJ2-4, the V gene TRBV12-5; the D is unclear. Germline V gene lookup returns CDR1 LGHNT and CDR2 FRNRAP. The CDR3 is 16 residues long. The V gene lost 2 bases and the J gene lost 2 bases, with 13 bases spanning the gap. CDR3 nucleotide sequence: TGTGCTAGTGGTTTGCCCCCCAAAGCGTCCAAAAACATTCAGTACTTC. Protein: CASGLPPKASKNIQYF.

The gene calls are TRBV18 and TRBJ2-3; a weak D match, TRBD2 (5 bases). The CDR3 extends over 14 amino acids. Germline V gene data show CDR1 as KGHSH and CDR2 as LQKENI. Trimming removed 3 bases from V and 2 bases from J, with 9 bases in between. CDR3: CASSPQRITDTQYF. DNA for the CDR3: TGTGCCAGCTCACCTCAGCGGATCACAGATACGCAGTATTTT.

The chain joins TRBV5-5 to TRBJ2-7, with no clear D. Trimming shortened V by 1 base and J by 0 bases, and 14 bases separated the two germline ends. From germline, CDR1 is SGHKS and CDR2 YYEKEE (reference sequence). The CDR3 loop spans 16 amino acids. The CDR3 DNA reads TGTGCCAGCAGCTTGTCAGTTACAATCAGCTCCTACGAGCAGTACTTC. It codes for CASSLSVTISSYEQYF. The full variable domain, its missing parts supplied by reference TRBV5-5 and TRBJ2-7, is DAGVTQSPTHLIKTRGQQVTLRCSPISGHKSVSWYQQVLGQGPQFIFQYYEKEERGRGNFPDRFSARQFPNYSSELNVNALLLGDSALYLCASSLSVTISSYEQYFGPGTRLTVT.

In its sample, this clone was seen once. The J gene is TRBJ1-4, the V gene TRBV6-2 or TRBV6-3, with D uncertain. V shed 2 bases and J shed 5 bases, with 15 bases lying between them. There are 16 residues in the CDR3. Germline CDR1 reads MNHEY; CDR2 reads SVGEGT. The CDR3 nucleotides are TGTGCCAGCAGTTACCCACTCGTCGGTCCGAATGAAAAACTGTTTTTT. Protein: CASSYPLVGPNEKLFF.

The rearrangement links TRBV30 to TRBJ2-3, with TRBD2 matching over 7 bases. V was pared by 1 base and J by 9 bases, with 4 bases of the junction left unmatched. The CDR3 sequence is 12 residues long. CDR1 and CDR2 (germline): GTSNPN, SVGIG (reference sequence). CDR3 amino acids: CAWSAYGGTQYF. Written as DNA, the CDR3 is TGTGCCTGGAGTGCGTACGGGGGGACGCAGTATTTT.

V is TRBV30 and J is TRBJ2-7; possibly TRBD1 for D (6 bases). The V gene lost 3 bases and the J gene lost 3 bases, with 15 bases spanning the gap. The CDR3 totals 14 residues. Germline CDR1 and CDR2: GTSNPN and SVGIG (reference sequence). The chain's CDR3 is CAWRRDTLGYEQYF. As DNA, the CDR3 is TGTGCCTGGAGAAGGGACACTTTGGGCTACGAGCAGTACTTC. The variable domain in full, completed from reference TRBV30 and TRBJ2-7, reads SQTIHQWPATLVQPVGSPLSLECTVEGTSNPNLYWYRQAAGRGLQLLFYSVGIGQISSEVPQNLSASRPQDRQFILSSKKLLLSDSGFYLCAWRRDTLGYEQYFGPGTRLTVT.

This clone was recorded a few times. This sequence joins TRBV5-5 and TRBJ2-5; 8 positions agree with TRBD2. Germline CDR1 SGHKS, CDR2 YYEKEE (reference sequence). Trimming removed 2 bases from V and 5 bases from J; junction bases left unmatched: 8. CDR3 length equals 15 residues. The CDR3 sequence: CASSFSGGPGETQYF. The CDR3 DNA follows: TGTGCCAGCAGCTTCTCGGGGGGGCCGGGGGAGACCCAGTACTTC.

The V and J genes are TRBV7-2 and TRBJ1-5; a weak D match, TRBD1 (5 bases). This CDR3 is 13 amino acids long. CDR1 and CDR2 from the germline V gene are SGHTA and FQGNSA. V lost 4 bases and J lost 4, with 8 bases in between. CDR3 loop: CASSWQGNQPQHF. The CDR3 DNA reads as TGTGCCAGCAGCTGGCAGGGAAATCAGCCCCAGCATTTT. The full variable domain, completed using reference TRBV7-2 and TRBJ1-5, is GAGVSQSPSNKVTEKGKDVELRCDPISGHTALYWYRQSLGQGLEFLIYFQGNSAPDKSGLPSDRFSAERTGGSVSTLTIQRTQQEDSAVYLCASSWQGNQPQHFGDGTRLSIL.

The chain has TRBV7-9 and TRBJ1-3; D is ambiguous. The V and J ends lost 6 bases and 0 bases respectively, with 6 bases between them. The V gene's germline CDR1 is SEHNR and CDR2 FQNEAQ (reference sequence). The CDR3 is 13 residues long. The DNA of the CDR3 is TGTGCCAGCAGGGAGAGCTCTGGAAACACCATATATTTT. Translated: CASRESSGNTIYF.

The chain couples TRBV29-1 to TRBJ1-4; no firm D call. Germline CDR1 and CDR2: SQVTM and ANQGSEA. The CDR3 runs to 14 residues. Trimming shortened V by 1 base and J by 8 bases, and 14 bases separated the two germline ends. CDR3: CSVEGAGSREKLFF. Here the CDR3 DNA reads TGCAGCGTTGAAGGTGCGGGGTCAAGGGAAAAACTGTTTTTT.

The chain couples TRBV4-1 to TRBJ2-1, with 8 nucleotides matching TRBD2. V shed 2 bases and J 4 bases; nucleotides not matched to a gene: 7. The CDR3 has 16 amino acids. Germline V lookup: CDR1 MGHRA, CDR2 YSYEKL. DNA of the CDR3: TGCGCCAGCAGCCAATCTACGCGGGGGGCGTACAATGAGCAGTTCTTC. Translation gives CASSQSTRGAYNEQFF.

The chain couples TRBV25-1 to TRBJ1-3; D ambiguous. V was pared by 5 bases and J by 1 base, with 12 bases between. From germline, CDR1 is MGHDK and CDR2 SYGVNS. The CDR3 sequence is 15 residues long. CDR3 region: CASSSEGGSGNTIYF. DNA for the CDR3: TGTGCCAGCAGTTCCGAAGGAGGGTCTGGAAACACCATATATTTT.